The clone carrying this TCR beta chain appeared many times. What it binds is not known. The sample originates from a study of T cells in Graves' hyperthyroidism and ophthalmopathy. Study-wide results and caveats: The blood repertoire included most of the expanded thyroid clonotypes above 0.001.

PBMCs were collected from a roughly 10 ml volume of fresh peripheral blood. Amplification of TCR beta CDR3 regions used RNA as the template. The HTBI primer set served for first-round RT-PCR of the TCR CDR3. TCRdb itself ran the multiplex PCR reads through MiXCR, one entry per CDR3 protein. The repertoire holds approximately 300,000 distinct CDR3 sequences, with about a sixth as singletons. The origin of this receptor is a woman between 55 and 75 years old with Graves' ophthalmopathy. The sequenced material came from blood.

The chain's CDR3 is CASSVAPTGTPAYGYTF. CDR3 DNA sequence: TGTGCCAGCAGCGTAGCTCCAACTGGGACCCCAGCCTATGGCTACACCTTC. The chain joins TRBV9 to TRBJ1-2, with a weak D call TRBD1 (5 bases). The CDR3 is made up of 17 amino acids. Germline CDR1 is SGDLS and CDR2 is YYNGEE. V was shortened by 0 bases and J by 4 bases, with 19 bases between the two germline ends.